These 12 T cell receptor beta chains were sequenced from one sample in a study of cytomegalovirus exposure and HLA in healthy donors. This table comes from immunoSEQ multiplex PCR, and its TCRdb copy is limited to in-frame clones, with some not included. The table has about 130,000 clones, roughly 87% seen once. Source material: PBMCs. These receptors originate from a woman between 18 and 30 years old in good health and CMV-seropositive.

The V and J genes are TRBV27 and TRBJ1-4, with D unresolved. The CDR3 is 14 residues long. V lost 7 bases and J lost 4, with 13 bases in between. Germline V CDR1 and CDR2: MNHEY, SMNVEV (reference sequence). CDR3 DNA sequence: TGTGCCAGCACCTCTGGCCTGCTTAATGAAAAACTGTTTTTT. Encoded protein: CASTSGLLNEKLFF. The entire variable domain, with the rest obtained from reference TRBV27 and TRBJ1-4, is as follows: EAQVTQNPRYLITVTGKKLTVTCSQNMNHEYMSWYRQDPGLGLRQIYYSMNVEVTDKGDVPEGYKVSRKEKRNFPLILESPSPNQTSLYFCASTSGLLNEKLFFGSGTQLSVL.

V gene TRBV7-9 combines with J gene TRBJ1-1; D unclear. The V and J ends lost 3 bases and 11 bases respectively, with 10 bases between them. There are 11 residues in the CDR3. The germline V gene encodes CDR1 SEHNR and CDR2 FQNEAQ (reference sequence). The CDR3 DNA is TGTGCCAGCAGCTTGCCCCCCCGGGCTTTCTTT. Its translation: CASSLPPRAFF.

The CDR3 protein is CASSLSGVDYGYTF. The CDR3, as DNA: TGTGCCAGCAGTTTATCGGGGGTGGACTATGGCTACACCTTC. The genes are TRBV28 and TRBJ1-2; TRBD1 is a possible D gene (5 bases). The CDR3 covers 14 residues. V gave up 1 base and J gave up 3 bases, with 9 bases separating them. Germline V gene lookup returns CDR1 MDHEN and CDR2 SYDVKM.

The V call is TRBV25-1, the J call TRBJ2-5, with TRBD1 identical over 10 bases. The CDR3 spans 17 residues. Trimming removed 3 bases from V and 5 bases from J; junction bases left unmatched: 12. Germline values: CDR1 MGHDK, CDR2 SYGVNS. The CDR3 coding sequence is TGTGCCAGCAGTGACCTCCAGAGACAGGGGGCTGGGGAGACCCAGTACTTC. This encodes CASSDLQRQGAGETQYF.

The V gene is TRBV6-6, the J gene TRBJ2-7; no reliable D call. V lost 6 bases and J 1 base, leaving 13 bases between the germline ends. CDR3 length: 14 residues. CDR1 MNHNY and CDR2 SVGAGI come from the germline V gene (reference sequence). The CDR3, as DNA: TGTGCCAGCAGCCGATCCAGTGAATCCTACGAGCAGTACTTC. Translating it yields CASSRSSESYEQYF.

This clone has more than one count but fewer than ten. This rearrangement joins TRBV6-5 to TRBJ1-6; D is unresolved. Germline CDR1 reads MNHEY; CDR2 reads SVGAGI. Trimming cost V 2 bases and J 7 bases, with 6 bases left between them. The CDR3 covers 13 residues. The CDR3 sequence: CASSYTSNSPLHF. The CDR3 coding sequence is TGTGCCAGCAGTTACACATCCAATTCACCCCTCCACTTT.

The genes are TRBV19 and TRBJ1-1; TRBD1 matches at 8 bases. Germline CDR1 reads LNHDA; CDR2 reads SQIVND (reference sequence). After removal of 4 bases from V and 0 bases from J, the junction contained 1 base not matched to a gene. This CDR3 comprises 14 residues. The CDR3 loop reads CASSRQGMNTEAFF. CDR3 in DNA: TGTGCCAGTAGTAGACAGGGGATGAACACTGAAGCTTTCTTT.

The chain joins TRBV29-1 to TRBJ2-2; perhaps TRBD2 as D (6 bases). CDR3 length equals 14 residues. V was cut by 7 bases and J by 2 bases, with 14 bases left in between. Per the germline V gene, CDR1 is SQVTM and CDR2 is ANQGSEA. The CDR3 region is CSGFGGVNTGELFF. For the CDR3, the DNA is TGCAGCGGATTCGGCGGGGTCAACACCGGGGAGCTGTTTTTT.

The rearrangement uses TRBV18 and TRBJ2-1, with D possibly TRBD2 on 6 matching bases. The V and J ends lost 8 bases and 2 bases respectively, with 13 bases between them. This CDR3 has 14 amino acids. Germline V CDR1 and CDR2: KGHSH, LQKENI. The DNA of the CDR3 is TGTGCCAGCCGACAGCCGGGGGCCTACAATGAGCAGTTCTTC. It is translated as CASRQPGAYNEQFF.

V gene TRBV27 combines with J gene TRBJ2-5; TRBD2 might be the D (6 bases). This CDR3 has 15 amino acids. Between the trimmed V and J ends, which lost 5 bases and 3 bases, there was a span of 16 bases. CDR1 is MNHEY, CDR2 SMNVEV, per germline (reference sequence). CDR3 sequence: CASSTSSEIKETQYF. The CDR3 DNA reads as TGTGCCAGCAGTACCTCTAGCGAGATCAAAGAGACCCAGTACTTC.

The chain is built from TRBV7-6 and TRBJ2-1; possibly TRBD1 for D (5 bases). CDR1 SGHVS and CDR2 FNYEAQ come from the germline V gene. The CDR3 is 13 residues long. The germline V and J ends were trimmed by 4 bases and 4 bases, with 8 bases remaining between them. CDR3 protein: CASSSRVYNEQFF. CDR3 coding DNA: TGTGCCAGCAGCTCCAGGGTATACAATGAGCAGTTCTTC.

This clone was seen just once. This chain links TRBV28 with TRBJ1-1; TRBD1 matches 7 bases. This CDR3 is 13 amino acids long. V was clipped by 2 bases and J by 11 bases; unmatched bases: 8. CDR1 and CDR2 from the germline V gene are MDHEN and SYDVKM. The CDR3 DNA follows: TGTGCCAGCAGTTTAGAGCAGGCCAGGGGGGCTTTCTTT. Its translation: CASSLEQARGAFF.